This T cell receptor beta chain was observed in a study of shared clonotypes between healthy human individuals. Negatively enriched CD4+ T cells were divided by CD45RA into naive and memory. The CDR3 loop spans 14 amino acids. Germline values: CDR1 MDHEN, CDR2 SYDVKM. J lost 4 bases, V lost 6 bases, and 6 bases had no gene match. Using immunoSEQ multiplex PCR, the repertoire was profiled, and TCRdb retains in-frame clones only, with some absent. Of 2,100,000 or so clones in the sample, more than 90% were seen once. This sequence was found in a man between 18 and 29 years old in good health. Sequencing input: naive CD4+ T cells sorted from blood. Subset indicated: CD45RA+ positively selected. The genes are TRBV28 and TRBJ2-5, with 9 bases identical to TRBD2. CDR3 bases: TGTGCCAGCAGGGCGGGGGGGTTTGTAGAGACCCAGTACTTC. Translated: CASRAGGFVETQYF. Based on the CDR3 plus reference TRBV28 and TRBJ2-5, the full variable domain is DVKVTQSSRYLVKRTGEKVFLECVQDMDHENMFWYRQDPGLGLRLIYFSYDVKMKEKGDIPEGYSVSREKKERFSLILESASTNQTSMYLCASRAGGFVETQYFGPGTRLLVL.